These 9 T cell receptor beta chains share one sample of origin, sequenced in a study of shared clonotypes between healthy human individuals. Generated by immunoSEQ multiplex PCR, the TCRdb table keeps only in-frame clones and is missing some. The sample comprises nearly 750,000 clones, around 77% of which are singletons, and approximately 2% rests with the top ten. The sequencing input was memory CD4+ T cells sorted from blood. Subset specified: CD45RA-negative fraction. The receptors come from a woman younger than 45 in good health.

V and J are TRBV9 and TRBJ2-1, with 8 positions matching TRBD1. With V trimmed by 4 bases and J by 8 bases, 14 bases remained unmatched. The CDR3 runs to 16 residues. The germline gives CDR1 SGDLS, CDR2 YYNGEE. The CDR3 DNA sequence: TGTGCCAGCAGCAACCGAACAGGGGGAGCTTCGGATGAGCAGTTCTTC. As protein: CASSNRTGGASDEQFF.

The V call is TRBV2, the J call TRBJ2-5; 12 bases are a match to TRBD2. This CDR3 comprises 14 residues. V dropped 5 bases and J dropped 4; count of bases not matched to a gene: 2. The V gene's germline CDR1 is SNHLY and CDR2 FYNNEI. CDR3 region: CASSQGLAGETQYF. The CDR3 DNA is TGTGCCAGCAGTCAGGGACTAGCGGGAGAGACCCAGTACTTC.

The CDR3 sequence is CASSYSIGGQTQYF. The CDR3 DNA reads as TGTGCCAGCAGTTACTCGATCGGGGGACAGACCCAGTACTTC. The chain couples TRBV6-5 to TRBJ2-5; D may be TRBD2 (6 bases). CDR1 and CDR2 from the germline V gene are MNHEY and SVGAGI. This CDR3 has 14 amino acids. Trimming removed 0 bases from V and 6 bases from J, with 11 bases in between.

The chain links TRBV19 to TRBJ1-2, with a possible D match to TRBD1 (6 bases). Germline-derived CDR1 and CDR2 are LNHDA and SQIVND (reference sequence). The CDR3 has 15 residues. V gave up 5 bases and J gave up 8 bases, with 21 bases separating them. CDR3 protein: CASSFDRTHYEGYTF. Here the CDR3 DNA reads TGTGCCAGTAGTTTTGACAGGACGCACTACGAAGGCTACACCTTC.

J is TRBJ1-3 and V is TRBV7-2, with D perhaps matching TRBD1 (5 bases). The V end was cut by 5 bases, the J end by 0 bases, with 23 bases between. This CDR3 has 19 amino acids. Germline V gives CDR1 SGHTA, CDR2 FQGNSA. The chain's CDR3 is CASSHDDSIPFLSGNTIYF. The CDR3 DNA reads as TGTGCCAGCAGCCACGATGACAGTATCCCATTCCTCTCTGGAAACACCATATATTTT.

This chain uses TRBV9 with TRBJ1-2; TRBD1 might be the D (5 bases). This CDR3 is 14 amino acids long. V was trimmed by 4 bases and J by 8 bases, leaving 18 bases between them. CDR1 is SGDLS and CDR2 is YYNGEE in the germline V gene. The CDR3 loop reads CASSRRDAPRGYTF. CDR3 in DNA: TGTGCCAGCAGCCGAAGGGACGCGCCTCGAGGCTACACCTTC.

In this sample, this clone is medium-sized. The CDR3 protein is CASSFRDPGELFF. CDR3 nucleotides: TGTGCCAGCAGCTTCAGGGATCCCGGGGAGCTGTTTTTT. The genes are TRBV11-3 and TRBJ2-2; tentatively, D is TRBD1 (5 bases). The CDR3 length is 13 residues. V lost 3 bases, J lost 6 bases, and 8 bases lay in between. Germline values: CDR1 SGHNT, CDR2 YENEEA.

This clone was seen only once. The CDR3 loop reads CASSQATGDTGELFF. The CDR3 nucleotides are TGTGCCAGCAGCCAAGCTACAGGGGACACCGGGGAGCTGTTTTTT. The rearrangement joins TRBV6-5 to TRBJ2-2; 7 bases are a match to TRBD1. Unmatched junction bases numbered 7, after V lost 6 bases and J lost 3 bases. This CDR3 contains 15 residues. Germline CDR1 reads MNHEY; CDR2 reads SVGAGI.

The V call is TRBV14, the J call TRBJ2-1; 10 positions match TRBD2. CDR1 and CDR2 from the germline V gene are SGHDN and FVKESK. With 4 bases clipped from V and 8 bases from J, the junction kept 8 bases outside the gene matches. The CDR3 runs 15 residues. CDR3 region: CASSRLAGERDEQFF. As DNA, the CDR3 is TGTGCCAGCAGCCGGCTAGCGGGAGAACGCGATGAGCAGTTCTTC.